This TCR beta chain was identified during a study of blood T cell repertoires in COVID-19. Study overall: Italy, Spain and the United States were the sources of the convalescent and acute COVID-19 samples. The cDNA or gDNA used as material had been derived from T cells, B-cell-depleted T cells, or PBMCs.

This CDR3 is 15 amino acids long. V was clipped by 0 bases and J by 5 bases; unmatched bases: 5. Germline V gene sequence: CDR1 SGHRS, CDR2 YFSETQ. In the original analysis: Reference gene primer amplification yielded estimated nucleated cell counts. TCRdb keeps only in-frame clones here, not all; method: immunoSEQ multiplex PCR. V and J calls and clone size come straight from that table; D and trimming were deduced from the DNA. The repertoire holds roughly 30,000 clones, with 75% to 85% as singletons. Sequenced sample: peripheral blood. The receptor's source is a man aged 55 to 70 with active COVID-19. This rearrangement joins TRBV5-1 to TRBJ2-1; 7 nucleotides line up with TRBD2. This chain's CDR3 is CASSLVRERNNEQFF. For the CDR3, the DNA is TGCGCCAGCAGCTTGGTGCGGGAGAGGAACAATGAGCAGTTCTTC.